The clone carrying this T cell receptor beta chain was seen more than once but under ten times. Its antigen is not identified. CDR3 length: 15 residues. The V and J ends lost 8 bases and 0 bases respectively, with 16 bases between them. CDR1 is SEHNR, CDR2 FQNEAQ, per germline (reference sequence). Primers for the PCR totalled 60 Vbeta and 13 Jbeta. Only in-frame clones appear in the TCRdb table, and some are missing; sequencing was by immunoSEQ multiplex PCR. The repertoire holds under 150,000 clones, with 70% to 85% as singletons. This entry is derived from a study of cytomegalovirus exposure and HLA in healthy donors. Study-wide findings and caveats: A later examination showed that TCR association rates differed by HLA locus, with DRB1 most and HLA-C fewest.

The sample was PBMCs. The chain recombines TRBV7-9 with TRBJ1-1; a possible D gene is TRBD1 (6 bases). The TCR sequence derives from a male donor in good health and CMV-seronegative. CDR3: CASPGQNIMNTEAFF. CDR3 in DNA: TGTGCCAGCCCCGGACAGAATATCATGAACACTGAAGCTTTCTTT.